This is a list of T cell receptor beta chains from one sample in a study of blood T cell repertoires in COVID-19. Generated by immunoSEQ multiplex PCR, the TCRdb table keeps only in-frame clones and is missing some. The sample holds 40,000 or so clones, about 85% seen once. The specimen sequenced was peripheral blood. These receptors were taken from a man between 60 and 70 years old with COVID-19, enrolled during active disease. Each CDR3 is given with its conserved first and last residue. D genes are given only for firm matches. Clone size is stated in some rows and not others, as once, few, many or a class when expanded.

v_call,clone_size,j_call,d_call,cdr3_aa,cdr3_nt
TRBV7-9,NA,TRBJ1-3,TRBD1,CASSSDRASGNTIYF,TGTGCCAGCAGCTCGGACAGGGCAAGTGGAAACACCATATATTTT
TRBV3-1/TRBV3-2,NA,TRBJ2-1,NA,CASSQALETGWDEQFF,TGTGCCAGCAGCCAAGCTTTGGAGACAGGATGGGATGAGCAGTTCTTC
TRBV20-1,NA,TRBJ1-2,NA,CSASRGENGYTF,TGCAGTGCGAGTCGGGGAGAGAATGGCTACACCTTC
TRBV11-1,NA,TRBJ2-2,NA,CASSLFQENTGELFF,TGTGCCAGCAGCTTATTCCAGGAAAACACCGGGGAGCTGTTTTTT
TRBV6-2/TRBV6-3,NA,TRBJ2-5,NA,CASSYGPLQETQYF,TGTGCCAGCAGTTACGGGCCCCTCCAAGAGACCCAGTACTTC
TRBV29-1,NA,TRBJ2-5,TRBD1,CSVEGGQKETQYF,TGCAGCGTTGAAGGGGGACAGAAAGAGACCCAGTACTTC
TRBV6-2/TRBV6-3,NA,TRBJ1-6,TRBD1,CASSYRDRDNSPLHF,TGTGCCAGCAGTTACCGGGACAGGGACAATTCACCCCTCCACTTT
TRBV7-7,NA,TRBJ2-3,TRBD1,CASSPGGLLTDTQYF,TGTGCTAGCAGCCCAGGGGGCCTCCTCACAGATACGCAGTATTTT
TRBV9,NA,TRBJ2-1,NA,CASSDNRDPLAYNEQFF,TGTGCCAGCAGCGACAACAGGGACCCTCTGGCTTACAATGAGCAGTTCTTC
TRBV3-1/TRBV3-2,few,TRBJ1-2,NA,CASSHGAGDGYTF,TGTGCCAGCAGCCACGGGGCAGGGGATGGCTACACCTTC
TRBV27,NA,TRBJ2-7,NA,CASSPSGLGEQYF,TGTGCCAGCAGTCCGTCAGGGTTAGGCGAGCAGTACTTC
TRBV5-5,NA,TRBJ2-7,TRBD1,CASSLAGTGGSHEQYF,TGTGCCAGCAGCTTGGCCGGGACAGGGGGCTCCCACGAGCAGTACTTC
TRBV25-1,NA,TRBJ2-5,NA,CASSGASGVSLETQYF,TGTGCCAGCAGCGGGGCTTCGGGGGTATCTTTAGAGACCCAGTACTTC
TRBV25-1,NA,TRBJ2-5,TRBD2,CASSEWGSGRETQYF,TGTGCCAGCAGTGAATGGGGTAGCGGGAGAGAGACCCAGTACTTC
TRBV30,NA,TRBJ2-2,NA,CAWSAGTQNTGELFF,TGTGCCTGGAGCGCCGGGACACAGAACACCGGGGAGCTGTTTTTT
TRBV11-2,NA,TRBJ2-1,TRBD1,CASSTNRGRLSYNEQFF,TGTGCCAGCAGCACAAACAGGGGACGGTTATCCTACAATGAGCAGTTCTTC
TRBV5-4,NA,TRBJ2-5,NA,CASRSMGRAEETQYF,TGTGCCAGCAGGTCAATGGGCAGGGCTGAAGAGACCCAGTACTTC
TRBV28,NA,TRBJ2-1,NA,CASSFRGAYNEQFF,TGTGCCAGCAGTTTCAGGGGGGCCTACAATGAGCAGTTCTTC
TRBV11-2,NA,TRBJ2-5,NA,CASSYSGTFLQETQYF,TGTGCCAGCAGCTATTCTGGGACTTTTCTCCAAGAGACCCAGTACTTC
TRBV12-3/TRBV12-4,NA,TRBJ1-4,NA,CASSSYRGEKLFF,TGTGCCAGCAGTTCCTATAGAGGGGAAAAACTGTTTTTT
TRBV5-1,NA,TRBJ1-2,NA,CASSPEGDQRHGYTF,TGCGCCAGCAGCCCGGAGGGAGACCAGCGCCATGGCTACACCTTC
TRBV6-5,NA,TRBJ2-5,TRBD2,CASRLADQETQYF,TGTGCCAGTCGACTAGCGGATCAAGAGACCCAGTACTTC
TRBV6-2/TRBV6-3,NA,TRBJ2-7,NA,CASSYSGTPTYEQYF,TGTGCCAGCAGTTACTCTGGGACACCTACCTACGAGCAGTACTTC
TRBV18,once,TRBJ1-4,TRBD1,CASSPETGGEKLFF,TGTGCCAGCTCACCCGAGACAGGGGGTGAAAAACTGTTTTTT
TRBV11-2,NA,TRBJ2-7,TRBD2,CASSLVKTSGSYEQYF,TGTGCCAGCAGCTTAGTGAAGACTAGCGGAAGCTACGAGCAGTACTTC
TRBV27,NA,TRBJ2-7,TRBD1,CASSSGTGVEQYF,TGTGCCAGCAGTTCCGGGACAGGGGTCGAGCAGTACTTC
TRBV14,NA,TRBJ2-3,NA,CASSPREGADTQYF,TGTGCCAGCAGCCCCCGTGAGGGTGCAGATACGCAGTATTTT
TRBV6-2/TRBV6-3,NA,TRBJ2-7,TRBD2,CASSYGGRADEQYF,TGTGCCAGCAGTTACGGCGGGAGGGCCGACGAGCAGTACTTC
TRBV11-2,once,TRBJ2-2,TRBD1,CASSSEGATGELFF,TGTGCCAGCAGCTCCGAGGGGGCCACCGGGGAGCTGTTTTTT
TRBV5-4,few,TRBJ2-4,TRBD2,CASSLGSGGSAKNIQYF,TGTGCCAGCAGCTTGGGTTCGGGGGGATCTGCCAAAAACATTCAGTACTTC
TRBV5-1,NA,TRBJ2-5,TRBD2,CASSLRGLAWETQYF,TGCGCCAGCAGCTTGCGAGGACTAGCATGGGAGACCCAGTACTTC
TRBV6-5,NA,TRBJ2-3,TRBD2,CASFRTSGTDTQYF,TGTGCCAGCTTCCGGACTAGCGGCACAGATACGCAGTATTTT
TRBV28,NA,TRBJ2-4,NA,CASRQDTGLSKNIQYF,TGTGCCAGCAGGCAAGACACGGGACTGTCCAAAAACATTCAGTACTTC
TRBV11-3,NA,TRBJ2-2,NA,CASSPGTVSTGELFF,TGTGCCAGCAGCCCCGGGACTGTCTCCACCGGGGAGCTGTTTTTT
TRBV20-1,NA,TRBJ1-5,NA,CSASPAGGPISNQPQHF,TGCAGTGCTAGTCCCGCTGGCGGCCCGATTAGCAATCAGCCCCAGCATTTT
TRBV11-2,NA,TRBJ2-7,NA,CASSYTGTMNYEQYF,TGTGCCAGCAGCTATACCGGGACAATGAACTACGAGCAGTACTTC
TRBV7-2,NA,TRBJ2-2,NA,CASSPLRGSGELFF,TGTGCCAGCAGCCCCTTAAGGGGCTCGGGGGAGCTGTTTTTT
TRBV28,once,TRBJ2-7,NA,CASSNRQSLSYEQYF,TGTGCCAGCTCTAATAGACAGTCCCTCTCCTACGAGCAGTACTTC
TRBV7-9,NA,TRBJ2-3,NA,CASSSTEGTDTQYF,TGTGCCAGCAGCTCGACTGAGGGCACAGATACGCAGTATTTT
TRBV29-1,NA,TRBJ1-2,NA,CSDKGLIGYTF,TGCAGCGATAAGGGGCTAATTGGCTACACCTTC
TRBV2,NA,TRBJ2-2,TRBD2,CASSLLTSGAGELFF,TGTGCCAGCAGCTTATTGACTAGCGGGGCCGGGGAGCTGTTTTTT
TRBV28,once,TRBJ1-3,NA,CASSFGYRSGNTIYF,TGTGCCAGCAGTTTCGGGTACCGCTCTGGAAACACCATATATTTT
TRBV24-1,NA,TRBJ2-1,NA,CATSDSGLGGNEQFF,TGTGCCACCAGTGATTCAGGTTTGGGGGGCAATGAGCAGTTCTTC
TRBV7-9,NA,TRBJ2-2,TRBD2,CASRTTSGSFSGELFF,TGTGCCAGCAGGACGACTAGCGGGAGCTTCTCCGGGGAGCTGTTTTTT
TRBV6-5,once,TRBJ2-1,NA,CASRGANEQFF,TGTGCCAGCAGGGGGGCAAATGAGCAGTTCTTC
TRBV29-1,NA,TRBJ2-5,TRBD1,CSGDRVETQYF,TGCAGCGGAGACAGGGTTGAGACCCAGTACTTC
TRBV11-3,NA,TRBJ1-3,NA,CASKLSSGNTIYF,TGTGCCAGCAAGCTGAGCTCTGGAAACACCATATATTTT
TRBV6-5,NA,TRBJ2-7,NA,CASSYSGGQGLEQYF,TGTGCCAGCAGTTACTCTGGTGGGCAGGGCCTCGAGCAGTACTTC
TRBV5-1,NA,TRBJ2-6,TRBD1,CASSLTTGAGANVLTF,TGCGCCAGCAGCTTGACGACAGGGGCTGGGGCCAACGTCCTGACTTTC
TRBV5-1,NA,TRBJ2-5,TRBD1,CASRRGQGRRQETQYF,TGCGCCAGCAGACGTGGACAGGGTCGGCGGCAAGAGACCCAGTACTTC
TRBV10-3,NA,TRBJ1-2,NA,CAISELNQGYGYTF,TGTGCCATCAGTGAGTTAAATCAGGGGTATGGCTACACCTTC
TRBV4-1,NA,TRBJ2-1,TRBD2,CASSQLAGQSYNEQFF,TGCGCCAGCAGCCAACTAGCGGGCCAGTCCTACAATGAGCAGTTCTTC
TRBV19,NA,TRBJ2-7,NA,CASSIAAGPYEQYF,TGTGCCAGTAGTATAGCGGCAGGGCCCTACGAGCAGTACTTC
TRBV5-1,NA,TRBJ1-1,NA,CASSPDRLWGTEAFF,TGCGCCAGCAGCCCAGACAGGCTTTGGGGCACTGAAGCTTTCTTT
TRBV4-2,NA,TRBJ1-3,NA,CASSPERGGNTIYF,TGTGCCAGCAGCCCCGAACGAGGGGGAAACACCATATATTTT